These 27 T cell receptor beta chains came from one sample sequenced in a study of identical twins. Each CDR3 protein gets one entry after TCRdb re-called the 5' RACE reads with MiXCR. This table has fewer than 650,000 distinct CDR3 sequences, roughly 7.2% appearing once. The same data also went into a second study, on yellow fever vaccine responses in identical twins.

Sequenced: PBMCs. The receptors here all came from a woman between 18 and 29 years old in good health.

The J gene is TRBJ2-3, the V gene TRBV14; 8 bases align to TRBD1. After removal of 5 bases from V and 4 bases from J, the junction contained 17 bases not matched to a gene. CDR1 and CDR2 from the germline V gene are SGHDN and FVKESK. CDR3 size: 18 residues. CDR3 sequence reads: CASSDPTGANTPPDTQYF. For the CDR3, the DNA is TGTGCCAGCAGCGACCCGACAGGGGCGAATACCCCCCCAGATACGCAGTATTTT. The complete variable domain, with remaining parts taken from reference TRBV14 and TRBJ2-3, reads EAGVTQFPSHSVIEKGQTVTLRCDPISGHDNLYWYRRVMGKEIKFLLHFVKESKQDESGMPNNRFLAERTGGTYSTLKVQPAELEDSGVYFCASSDPTGANTPPDTQYFGPGTRLTVL.

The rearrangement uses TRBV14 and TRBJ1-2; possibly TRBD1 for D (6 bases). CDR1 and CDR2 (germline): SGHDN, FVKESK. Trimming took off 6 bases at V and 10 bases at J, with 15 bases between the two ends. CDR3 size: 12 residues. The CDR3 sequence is CASSPGAAHYTF. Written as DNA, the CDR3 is TGTGCCAGCAGTCCAGGGGCCGCACACTACACCTTC.

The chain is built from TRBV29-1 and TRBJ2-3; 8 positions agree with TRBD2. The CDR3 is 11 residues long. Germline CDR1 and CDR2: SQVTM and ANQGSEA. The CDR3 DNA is TGCACCGCGGGGGGCTCAGATACGCAGTATTTT. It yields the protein CTAGGSDTQYF.

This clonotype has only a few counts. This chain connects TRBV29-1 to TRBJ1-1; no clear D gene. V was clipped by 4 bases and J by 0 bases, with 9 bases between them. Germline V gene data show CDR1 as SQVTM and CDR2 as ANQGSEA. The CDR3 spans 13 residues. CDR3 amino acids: CSVVYGMNTEAFF. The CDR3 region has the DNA TGCAGCGTTGTTTATGGGATGAACACTGAAGCTTTCTTT. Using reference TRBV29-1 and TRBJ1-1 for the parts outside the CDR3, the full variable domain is SAVISQKPSRDICQRGTSLTIQCQVDSQVTMMFWYRQQPGQSLTLIATANQGSEATYESGFVIDKFPISRPNLTFSTLTVSNMSPEDSSIYLCSVVYGMNTEAFFGQGTRLTVV.

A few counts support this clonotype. In nucleotides, the CDR3 is TGTGCCAGCAGTTATCGGGGTGTCTCCTACAATGAGCAGTTCTTC. Protein: CASSYRGVSYNEQFF. The chain recombines TRBV6-2 or TRBV6-3 with TRBJ2-1; weak D call: TRBD2 (5 bases). The CDR3 is 15 residues long. Germline V gives CDR1 MNHEY, CDR2 SVGEGT. Trimming took 3 bases from V and 0 from J, leaving 9 bases between them.

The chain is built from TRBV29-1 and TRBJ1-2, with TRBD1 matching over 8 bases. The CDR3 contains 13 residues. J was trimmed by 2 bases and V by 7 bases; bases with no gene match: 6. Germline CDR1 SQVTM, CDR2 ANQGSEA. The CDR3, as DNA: TGCAGCGCCCCCGGGACAGGAAACTATGGCTACACCTTC. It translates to CSAPGTGNYGYTF.

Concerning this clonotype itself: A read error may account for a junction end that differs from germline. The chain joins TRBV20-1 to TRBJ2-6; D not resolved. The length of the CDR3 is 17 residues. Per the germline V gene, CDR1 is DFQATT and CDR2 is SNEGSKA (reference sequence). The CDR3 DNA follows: TGCTGTGCTAGAGATCATCTACAGAGCTCTGGGGCCAACGTCCTGACTTTC. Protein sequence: CCARDHLQSSGANVLTF.

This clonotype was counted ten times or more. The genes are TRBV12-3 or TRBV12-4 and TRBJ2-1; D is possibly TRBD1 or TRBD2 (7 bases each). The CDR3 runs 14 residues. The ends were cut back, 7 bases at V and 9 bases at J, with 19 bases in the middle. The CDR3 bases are TGTGCCAGCACGGAGCAGGGGGGGCCAATTGAGCAGTTCTTC. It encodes CASTEQGGPIEQFF.

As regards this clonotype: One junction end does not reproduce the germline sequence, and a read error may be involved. This chain's CDR3 is CAISLYLRGGGSGNTIYF. The CDR3 DNA follows: TGTGCCATCAGTTTATACCTTCGGGGCGGCGGCTCTGGAAACACCATATATTTT. The chain uses TRBV12-3 or TRBV12-4 and TRBJ1-3, with D perhaps matching TRBD1 (5 bases). CDR3 size: 18 residues.

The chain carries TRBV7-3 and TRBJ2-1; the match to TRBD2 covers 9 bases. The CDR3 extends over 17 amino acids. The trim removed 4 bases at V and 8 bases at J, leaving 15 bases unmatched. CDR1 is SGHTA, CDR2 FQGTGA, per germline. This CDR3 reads CASSSHLGAGGKDEQFF. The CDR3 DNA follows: TGTGCCAGCAGCTCCCACCTGGGGGCGGGAGGGAAAGATGAGCAGTTCTTC. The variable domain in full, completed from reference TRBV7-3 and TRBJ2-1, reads GAGVSQTPSNKVTEKGKYVELRCDPISGHTALYWYRQSLGQGPEFLIYFQGTGAADDSGLPNDRFFAVRPEGSVSTLKIQRTERGDSAVYLCASSSHLGAGGKDEQFFGPGTRLTVL.

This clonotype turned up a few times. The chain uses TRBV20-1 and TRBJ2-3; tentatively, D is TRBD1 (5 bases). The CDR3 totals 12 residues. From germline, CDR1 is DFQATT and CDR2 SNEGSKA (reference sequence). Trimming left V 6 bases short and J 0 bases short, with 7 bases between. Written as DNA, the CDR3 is TGCAGTGCGTACAGGAGCACAGATACGCAGTATTTT. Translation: CSAYRSTDTQYF.

The CDR3 sequence is CASSQDSSGALMNEQFF. The DNA for the CDR3 is TGCGCCAGCAGCCAAGATTCAAGCGGCGCCTTAATGAATGAGCAGTTCTTC. V gene TRBV4-1 combines with J gene TRBJ2-1; the D gene is possibly TRBD2 (5 bases). Germline assignment: CDR1 MGHRA and CDR2 YSYEKL. This CDR3 is 17 amino acids long. V gave up 0 bases and J gave up 7 bases, with 19 bases separating them.

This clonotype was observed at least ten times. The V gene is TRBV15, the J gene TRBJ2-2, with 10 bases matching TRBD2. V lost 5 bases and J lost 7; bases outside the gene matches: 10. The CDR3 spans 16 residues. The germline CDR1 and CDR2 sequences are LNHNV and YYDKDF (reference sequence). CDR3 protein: CATSWRGLAGVGELFF. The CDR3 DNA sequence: TGTGCCACCAGCTGGAGAGGTCTAGCGGGAGTCGGGGAGCTGTTTTTT.

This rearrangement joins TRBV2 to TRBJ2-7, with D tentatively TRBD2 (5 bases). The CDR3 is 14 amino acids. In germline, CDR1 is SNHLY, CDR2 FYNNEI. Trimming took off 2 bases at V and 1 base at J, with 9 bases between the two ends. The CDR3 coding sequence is TGTGCCAGCAGTGAATGGGAGCTATCCTACGAGCAGTACTTC. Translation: CASSEWELSYEQYF.

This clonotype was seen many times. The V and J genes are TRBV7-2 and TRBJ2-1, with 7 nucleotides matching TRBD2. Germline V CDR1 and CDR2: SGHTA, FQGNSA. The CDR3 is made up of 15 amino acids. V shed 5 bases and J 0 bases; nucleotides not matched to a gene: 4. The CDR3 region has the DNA TGTGCCAGCAGCATTAGCGGGCGCTCCTACAATGAGCAGTTCTTC. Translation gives CASSISGRSYNEQFF.

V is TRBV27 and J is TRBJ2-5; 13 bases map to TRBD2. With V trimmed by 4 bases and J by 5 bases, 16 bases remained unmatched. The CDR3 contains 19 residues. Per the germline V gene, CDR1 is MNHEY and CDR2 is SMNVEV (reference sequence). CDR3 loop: CASSSPPGRGLAGSETQYF. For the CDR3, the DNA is TGTGCCAGCAGTTCCCCACCCGGGAGGGGACTAGCGGGATCTGAGACCCAGTACTTC.

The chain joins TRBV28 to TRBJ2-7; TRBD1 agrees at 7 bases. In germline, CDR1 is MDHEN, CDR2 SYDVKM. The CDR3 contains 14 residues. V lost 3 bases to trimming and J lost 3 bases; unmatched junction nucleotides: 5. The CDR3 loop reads CASSFPWDSYEQYF. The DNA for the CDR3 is TGTGCCAGCAGTTTCCCCTGGGACAGCTACGAGCAGTACTTC.

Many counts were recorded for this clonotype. CDR3: CASSPRVENGYTF. The CDR3 DNA follows: TGTGCCAGCAGTCCCAGGGTCGAGAATGGCTACACCTTC. J is TRBJ1-2 and V is TRBV7-9, with D tentatively TRBD1 (5 bases). Germline V gives CDR1 SEHNR, CDR2 FQNEAQ (reference sequence). The CDR3 spans 13 residues. The germline V and J ends were trimmed by 6 bases and 6 bases, with 14 bases remaining between them.

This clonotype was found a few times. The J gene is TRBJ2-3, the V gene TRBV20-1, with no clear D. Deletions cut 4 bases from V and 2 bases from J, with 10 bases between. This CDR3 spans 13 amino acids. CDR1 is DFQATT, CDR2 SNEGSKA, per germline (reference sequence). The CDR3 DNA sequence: TGCAGTGCTATTTACGGAAACACAGATACGCAGTATTTT. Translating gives CSAIYGNTDTQYF.

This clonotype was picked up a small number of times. CDR3 nucleotides: TGTGCCAGCAGCCCTAGTCCCGGCAGAGTTGGAAACACCATATATTTT. It translates to CASSPSPGRVGNTIYF. The rearrangement joins TRBV7-8 to TRBJ1-3; D unresolved. Germline lookup yields CDR1 SGHVS and CDR2 FQNEAQ. The V end was cut by 5 bases, the J end by 3 bases, with 17 bases between. This CDR3 is built from 16 residues.

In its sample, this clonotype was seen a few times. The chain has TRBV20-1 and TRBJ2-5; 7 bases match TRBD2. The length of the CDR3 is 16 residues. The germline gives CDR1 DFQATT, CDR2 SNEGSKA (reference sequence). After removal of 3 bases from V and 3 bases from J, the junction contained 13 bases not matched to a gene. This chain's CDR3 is CSARGPLSAGKETQYF. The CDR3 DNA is TGCAGTGCTAGGGGCCCCTTATCAGCGGGGAAAGAGACCCAGTACTTC.

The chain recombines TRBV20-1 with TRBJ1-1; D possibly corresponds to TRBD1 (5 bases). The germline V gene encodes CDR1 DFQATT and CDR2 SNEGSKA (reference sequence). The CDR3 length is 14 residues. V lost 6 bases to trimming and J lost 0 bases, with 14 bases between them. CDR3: CSASHGTVNTEAFF. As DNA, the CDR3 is TGCAGTGCCTCCCACGGGACGGTGAACACTGAAGCTTTCTTT.

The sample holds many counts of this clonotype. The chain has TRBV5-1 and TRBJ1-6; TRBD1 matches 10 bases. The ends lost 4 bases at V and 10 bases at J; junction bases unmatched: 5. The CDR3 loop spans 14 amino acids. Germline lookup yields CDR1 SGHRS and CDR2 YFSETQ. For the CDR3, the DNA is TGCGCCAGCAGCCCCGGACAGGGGGACTCACCCCTCCACTTT. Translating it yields CASSPGQGDSPLHF. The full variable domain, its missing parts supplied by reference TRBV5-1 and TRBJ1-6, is KAGVTQTPRYLIKTRGQQVTLSCSPISGHRSVSWYQQTPGQGLQFLFEYFSETQRNKGNFPGRFSGRQFSNSRSEMNVSTLELGDSALYLCASSPGQGDSPLHFGNGTRLTVT.

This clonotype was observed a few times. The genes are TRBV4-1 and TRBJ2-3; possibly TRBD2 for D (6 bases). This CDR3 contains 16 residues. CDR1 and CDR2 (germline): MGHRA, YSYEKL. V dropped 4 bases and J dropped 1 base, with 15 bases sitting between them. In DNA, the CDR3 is TGCGCCAGCAGCCGACTAGTTCCCCCCCGCACAGATACGCAGTATTTT. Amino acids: CASSRLVPPRTDTQYF.

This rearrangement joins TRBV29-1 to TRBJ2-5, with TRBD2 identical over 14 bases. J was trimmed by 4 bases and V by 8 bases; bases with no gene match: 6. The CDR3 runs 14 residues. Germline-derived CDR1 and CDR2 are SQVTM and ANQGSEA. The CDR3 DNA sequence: TGCAGCTCGACTAGCGGGAGGGCGGGAGAGACCCAGTACTTC. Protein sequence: CSSTSGRAGETQYF.

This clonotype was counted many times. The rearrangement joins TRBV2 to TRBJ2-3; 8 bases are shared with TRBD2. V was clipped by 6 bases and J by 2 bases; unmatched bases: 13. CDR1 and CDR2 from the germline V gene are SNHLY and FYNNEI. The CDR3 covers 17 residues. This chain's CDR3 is CASSGGVAGGATDTQYF. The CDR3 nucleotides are TGTGCCAGCAGCGGAGGTGTGGCCGGGGGGGCCACAGATACGCAGTATTTT.

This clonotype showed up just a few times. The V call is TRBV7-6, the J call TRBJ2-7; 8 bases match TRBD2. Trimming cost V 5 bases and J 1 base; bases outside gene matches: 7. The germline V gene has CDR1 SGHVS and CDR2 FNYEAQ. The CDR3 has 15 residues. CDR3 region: CASSPGLALSYEQYF. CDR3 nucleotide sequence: TGTGCCAGCAGCCCCGGACTAGCCCTTTCCTACGAGCAGTACTTC.